This entry lists 23 T cell receptor beta chains sequenced from one sample in a study of cytomegalovirus exposure and HLA in healthy donors. Amplification used 60 Vbeta primers and 13 Jbeta primers. The method was immunoSEQ multiplex PCR; TCRdb's version includes in-frame clones alone and lacks a portion of them. The sample holds 150,000 to 200,000 clones, approximately 78% seen once. Material for sequencing was PBMCs. These receptors came from a girl aged 2 to 10 in good health and CMV-seropositive.

The chain combines TRBV4-2 with TRBJ2-3; tentative D call: TRBD2 (5 bases). Trimming cost V 1 base and J 1 base, with 15 bases left between them. Germline V gene lookup returns CDR1 LGHNA and CDR2 YNFKEQ. The CDR3 runs to 17 residues. DNA of the CDR3: TGTGCCAGCAGCCAAGGGGTACGGACTCTAGGCACAGATACGCAGTATTTT. Amino acid sequence: CASSQGVRTLGTDTQYF.

The chain couples TRBV7-6 to TRBJ2-1, with no clear D. V lost 2 bases, J lost 0 bases, and 11 bases lay in between. The germline gives CDR1 SGHVS, CDR2 FNYEAQ. The CDR3 sequence is 16 residues long. The CDR3 protein is CASSLTSVSSYNEQFF. In nucleotides, the CDR3 is TGTGCCAGCAGCTTAACCAGCGTGAGCTCCTACAATGAGCAGTTCTTC.

The rearrangement links TRBV7-8 to TRBJ2-7; possibly TRBD1 for D (5 bases). V was trimmed by 2 bases and J by 2 bases, leaving 19 bases between them. Looked up from germline, CDR1 is SGHVS and CDR2 is FQNEAQ. The CDR3 extends over 17 amino acids. CDR3 sequence reads: CASSLMWGRTLAYEQYF. CDR3 bases: TGTGCCAGCAGCTTAATGTGGGGCAGGACGTTAGCCTACGAGCAGTACTTC.

The chain couples TRBV9 to TRBJ2-5; 8 bases are a match to TRBD1. V lost 4 bases to trimming and J lost 4 bases; unmatched junction nucleotides: 9. CDR3 length: 15 residues. Germline-derived CDR1 and CDR2 are SGDLS and YYNGEE. The CDR3 DNA reads TGTGCCAGCAGCATTGGACAGGGTTTTGGAGAGACCCAGTACTTC. This translates into CASSIGQGFGETQYF.

The gene calls are TRBV5-4 and TRBJ2-1; tentatively, D is TRBD2 (5 bases). Germline CDR1 reads SGHNT; CDR2 reads YYREEE (reference sequence). Between the trimmed V and J ends, which lost 5 bases and 2 bases, there was a span of 11 bases. The CDR3 consists of 14 residues. The CDR3 sequence is CASRKLAAYNEQFF. Here the CDR3 DNA reads TGTGCCAGCAGAAAGCTAGCAGCCTACAATGAGCAGTTCTTC.

Only one count was recorded for this clone. The V gene is TRBV30, the J gene TRBJ1-5; 7 bases line up with TRBD1. The germline V gene has CDR1 GTSNPN and CDR2 SVGIG (reference sequence). The CDR3 sequence is 14 residues long. V shed 1 base and J 6 bases; nucleotides not matched to a gene: 6. CDR3 residues: CAWSASTGSQPQHF. CDR3 bases: TGTGCCTGGAGTGCCTCGACAGGGTCTCAGCCCCAGCATTTT.

The CDR3 DNA reads as TGCAGCGTTGTAACCCACGGGGGCTACGAGCAGTACTTC. It encodes CSVVTHGGYEQYF. V usage is TRBV29-1 and J usage is TRBJ2-7; possibly TRBD2 for D (6 bases). CDR1 and CDR2 from the germline V gene are SQVTM and ANQGSEA. This CDR3 has 13 amino acids. Trimming left V 4 bases short and J 3 bases short, with 13 bases between.

This clone appeared once. The rearrangement joins TRBV7-9 to TRBJ2-1, with 8 bases that match TRBD2. This CDR3 comprises 15 residues. Germline V lookup: CDR1 SEHNR, CDR2 FQNEAQ (reference sequence). V lost 1 base to trimming and J lost 9 bases; unmatched junction nucleotides: 8. The CDR3 loop is CASSLDGVGLGEQFF. The CDR3 DNA reads TGTGCCAGCAGCTTAGATGGAGTGGGACTAGGTGAGCAGTTCTTC.

The chain couples TRBV5-8 to TRBJ1-2; D is unresolved. The CDR3 consists of 11 residues. The germline gives CDR1 SGHTS, CDR2 YDEGEE. The V and J ends lost 0 bases and 5 bases respectively, with 2 bases between them. This CDR3 is CASSLVYGYTF. The CDR3 DNA reads TGTGCCAGCAGCTTGGTATATGGCTACACCTTC.

The CDR3 DNA reads TGCGCCTCCGGGTCACTAGCGGGAGGGGTTATCTACGAGCAGTACTTC. Encoded protein: CASGSLAGGVIYEQYF. V usage is TRBV23-1 and J usage is TRBJ2-7, with 13 positions matching TRBD2. TRBV23-1 belongs to the ORF category, with a function that is uncertain. The CDR3 contains 16 residues. Losses at the gene ends were 11 bases for V and 3 bases for J; bases not matched to a gene: 13.

V gene TRBV30 combines with J gene TRBJ2-6; 7 bases are shared with TRBD1. Germline CDR1 and CDR2: GTSNPN and SVGIG (reference sequence). With 1 base clipped from V and 2 bases from J, the junction kept 5 bases outside the gene matches. This CDR3 is built from 16 residues. CDR3 nucleotides: TGTGCCTGGAGTGCTACTACAGGGGCTGGGGCCAACGTCCTGACTTTC. Translation: CAWSATTGAGANVLTF.

The gene calls are TRBV27 and TRBJ1-5, with D perhaps TRBD1 (5 bases). This CDR3 contains 15 residues. The germline gives CDR1 MNHEY, CDR2 SMNVEV (reference sequence). Trimming cost V 2 bases and J 1 base, with 9 bases left between them. CDR3 DNA sequence: TGTGCCAGCAGTTTAGGAACAGGCAGCAATCAGCCCCAGCATTTT. It translates to CASSLGTGSNQPQHF.

This sequence joins TRBV5-1 and TRBJ1-2; unclear D gene. The CDR3 runs 12 residues. Trimming took off 7 bases at V and 0 bases at J, with 7 bases between the two ends. Germline CDR1 reads SGHRS; CDR2 reads YFSETQ. CDR3 DNA sequence: TGCGCCAGCGGAGAGACTAACTATGGCTACACCTTC. It specifies CASGETNYGYTF.

The V gene is TRBV9, the J gene TRBJ1-1; tentative D call: TRBD1 (6 bases). The germline gives CDR1 SGDLS, CDR2 YYNGEE. The germline V and J ends were trimmed by 2 bases and 5 bases, with 13 bases remaining between them. The CDR3 spans 14 residues. CDR3 residues: CASSVGTITTEAFF. The CDR3 region has the DNA TGTGCCAGCAGCGTCGGGACAATTACTACTGAAGCTTTCTTT. Filled out from reference TRBV9 and TRBJ1-1, the complete variable domain reads DSGVTQTPKHLITATGQRVTLRCSPRSGDLSVYWYQQSLDQGLQFLIQYYNGEERAKGNILERFSAQQFPDLHSELNLSSLELGDSALYFCASSVGTITTEAFFGQGTRLTVV.

The rearrangement joins TRBV10-1 to TRBJ2-1; 9 positions agree with TRBD2. Germline CDR1 is WNHNN and CDR2 is SYGVQD (reference sequence). This CDR3 has 19 residues. With V trimmed by 5 bases and J by 0 bases, 14 bases remained unmatched. CDR3 coding DNA: TGCGCCAGCAGTTCGGGACAGCGGGAGGCCTGGAGCTCCTACAATGAGCAGTTCTTC. It translates to CASSSGQREAWSSYNEQFF.

This clone was seen a few times. Sequence at one end of the junction differs from germline and may be a read error. This chain uses TRBV5-5 with TRBJ2-7; 8 bases are a match to TRBD2. The CDR3 spans 12 residues. The germline CDR1 and CDR2 sequences are SGHKS and YYEKEE (reference sequence). CDR3 DNA: TGTGCCAGCAGCTGGAGCCTAGCGGGTTCAAACTTC. It codes for CASSWSLAGSNF.

The chain recombines TRBV28 with TRBJ2-7, with TRBD1 identical over 10 bases. With V trimmed by 7 bases and J by 5 bases, 11 bases remained unmatched. This CDR3 comprises 15 residues. The V gene's germline CDR1 is MDHEN and CDR2 SYDVKM. The CDR3, as DNA: TGTGCCAGCATCCCCCGGGACAGGGGTGGCGACGAGCAGTACTTC. Translating gives CASIPRDRGGDEQYF.

This chain joins TRBV13 and TRBJ2-5; D not resolved. Germline CDR1 reads PRHDT; CDR2 reads FYEKMQ (reference sequence). Trimming cost V 4 bases and J 5 bases, with 5 bases left between them. The CDR3 is 11 amino acids. The CDR3 bases are TGTGCCAGCAGCTCCGGGGAGACCCAGTACTTC. Translated, it gives CASSSGETQYF.

This clone was seen ten or more times. The chain recombines TRBV4-1 with TRBJ1-4; 11 nucleotides align to TRBD1. Per germline, CDR1 MGHRA and CDR2 YSYEKL. The V and J ends lost 8 bases and 8 bases, in that order; junction bases with no gene match: 10. The CDR3 is 15 residues long. The CDR3 here is CASWGGTGGGEKLFF. The CDR3 bases are TGCGCCAGCTGGGGTGGGACAGGGGGAGGGGAAAAACTGTTTTTT.

The chain uses TRBV30 and TRBJ2-3, with 14 bases that match TRBD2. This CDR3 has 15 amino acids. CDR1 GTSNPN and CDR2 SVGIG come from the germline V gene (reference sequence). V lost 2 bases to trimming and J lost 5 bases; unmatched junction nucleotides: 3. CDR3 amino acids: CAWSPGLAGGDTQYF. CDR3 nucleotide sequence: TGTGCCTGGAGTCCAGGACTAGCGGGAGGAGATACGCAGTATTTT.

The CDR3 spells CASSEEAGGQETQYF. The CDR3, as DNA: TGTGCCAGCAGTGAAGAAGCGGGAGGCCAAGAGACCCAGTACTTC. The chain links TRBV6-1 to TRBJ2-5; TRBD2 matches at 9 bases. The V segment lost 1 base and the J segment 1 base; nucleotides outside the gene matches: 1. The germline V gene has CDR1 MNHNS and CDR2 SASEGT. The CDR3 has 15 amino acids.

The V and J genes are TRBV5-6 and TRBJ2-6; TRBD1 aligns across 7 bases. The CDR3 has 19 residues. The germline gives CDR1 SGHDT, CDR2 YYEEEE. Unmatched junction bases numbered 12, after V lost 3 bases and J lost 0 bases. CDR3 DNA sequence: TGTGCCAGCAGCTCGGGACGGGACAGAGTATACTCTGGGGCCAACGTCCTGACTTTC. This sequence encodes CASSSGRDRVYSGANVLTF.

This sequence joins TRBV28 and TRBJ2-1, with TRBD2 matching over 11 bases. The CDR3 is 18 residues long. V trimming: 4 bases; J trimming: 2 bases; junction bases outside the gene matches: 10. The V gene's germline CDR1 is MDHEN and CDR2 SYDVKM. The CDR3: CASSWRLAGYDAYNEQFF. The DNA of the CDR3 is TGTGCCAGCAGTTGGAGACTAGCGGGATATGACGCCTACAATGAGCAGTTCTTC.